Below, 24 T cell receptor beta chains from the same sample are listed, as sequenced in a study of identical twins. From the 5' RACE reads, TCRdb called clonotypes with MiXCR, one entry per CDR3 protein. The table has 400,000 to 550,000 distinct CDR3 sequences, around an eighth seen once. The same data also contributed to another study, on yellow fever vaccine responses in identical twins.

Specimen: CD4+ T cells sorted from blood. These receptors were obtained from a woman aged 18 to 35 in good health.

The J gene is TRBJ2-7, the V gene TRBV20-1, with TRBD1 matching over 7 bases. The CDR3 length is 12 residues. The V segment lost 4 bases and the J segment 3 bases; nucleotides outside the gene matches: 3. Germline assignment: CDR1 DFQATT and CDR2 SNEGSKA (reference sequence). The CDR3 DNA is TGCAGTGCTATATACAGGGGCTACGAGCAGTACTTC. Protein product: CSAIYRGYEQYF.

This clonotype was observed once. Here the CDR3 reads CASSLSTGGGTDTQYF. Written as DNA, the CDR3 is TGTGCCAGCAGCTTATCCACAGGGGGCGGCACAGATACGCAGTATTTT. This sequence joins TRBV7-3 and TRBJ2-3; TRBD1 agrees at 9 bases. Looked up from germline, CDR1 is SGHTA and CDR2 is FQGTGA. The CDR3 length is 16 residues. J gave up 1 base and V 2 bases, and 4 bases lay outside the gene matches.

This clonotype has just one count. J is TRBJ2-7 and V is TRBV7-2, with TRBD2 as a possible D gene (5 bases). Germline CDR1 and CDR2: SGHTA and FQGNSA. With 5 bases removed from V and 1 base from J, the gap between germline ends came to 15 bases. CDR3 size: 15 residues. CDR3 in amino acids: CASSPGLSGSYEQYF. The CDR3 nucleotides read TGTGCCAGCAGCCCCGGCCTCAGCGGTTCCTACGAGCAGTACTTC.

This clonotype was observed a handful of times. J is TRBJ2-7 and V is TRBV28, with 8 bases matching TRBD1. Trimming took 5 bases from V and 1 from J; bases not matched to a gene: 4. The CDR3 loop spans 14 amino acids. In germline, CDR1 is MDHEN, CDR2 SYDVKM. Here the CDR3 DNA reads TGTGCCAGCAGTCCCGGGGACAGGTCCTACGAGCAGTACTTC. This translates into CASSPGDRSYEQYF.

V gene TRBV11-2 combines with J gene TRBJ2-1; TRBD2 matches at 8 bases. Trimming at V came to 5 bases and at J to 2 bases, leaving 5 bases not matched to a gene. The CDR3 covers 15 residues. CDR1 and CDR2 (germline): SGHAT, FQNNGV. The CDR3 nucleotides are TGTGCCAGCAGCAAGGGACTAGGAACCTACAATGAGCAGTTCTTC. It specifies CASSKGLGTYNEQFF.

This clonotype has just a few counts. The rearrangement links TRBV20-1 to TRBJ1-1; D ambiguous. Germline-derived CDR1 and CDR2 are DFQATT and SNEGSKA (reference sequence). V gave up 0 bases and J gave up 3 bases, with 8 bases separating them. CDR3 length: 13 amino acids. The CDR3 loop is CSARDPVDTEAFF. CDR3 nucleotides: TGCAGTGCTAGAGATCCTGTGGACACTGAAGCTTTCTTT.

CDR3 loop: CASSLGQGKGIDEQFF. The CDR3 coding sequence is TGCGCCAGCAGCTTGGGACAGGGAAAAGGAATAGATGAGCAGTTCTTC. V gene TRBV5-1 combines with J gene TRBJ2-1, with TRBD1 matching 7 bases. Germline V gives CDR1 SGHRS, CDR2 YFSETQ. This CDR3 spans 16 amino acids. Trimming cost V 0 bases and J 8 bases; bases outside gene matches: 11.

This clonotype has a count of ten or more. The V and J genes are TRBV6-2 or TRBV6-3 and TRBJ1-5; D possibly corresponds to TRBD1 (6 bases). The CDR3 has 15 amino acids. Germline CDR1 and CDR2: MNHEY and SVGEGT. Trimming took 5 bases from V and 1 from J, leaving 12 bases between them. The CDR3 protein is CASSDRFESNQPQHF. The CDR3, as DNA: TGTGCCAGCAGTGACAGGTTCGAAAGCAATCAGCCCCAGCATTTT.

The chain carries TRBV5-1 and TRBJ2-3; possible D gene TRBD1, 6 bases. CDR1 and CDR2 from the germline V gene are SGHRS and YFSETQ. The CDR3 is 16 amino acids. V was pared by 1 base and J by 2 bases, with 14 bases between. The CDR3 loop reads CASSLSFRGFTDTQYF. The CDR3 bases are TGCGCCAGCAGCTTGTCGTTCAGGGGATTCACAGATACGCAGTATTTT.

The chain combines TRBV5-6 with TRBJ1-5; D not certain. The CDR3 extends over 14 amino acids. Germline V lookup: CDR1 SGHDT, CDR2 YYEEEE. V lost 5 bases and J 2 bases, leaving 11 bases between the germline ends. This CDR3 reads CASSLKRGNQPQHF. In DNA, the CDR3 is TGTGCCAGCAGTTTAAAGCGAGGCAATCAGCCCCAGCATTTT.

This chain joins TRBV7-9 and TRBJ1-6, with D perhaps matching TRBD1 (5 bases). The CDR3 runs 14 residues. Trimming left V 5 bases short and J 5 bases short, with 10 bases between. Germline V gives CDR1 SEHNR, CDR2 FQNEAQ (reference sequence). In DNA form, the CDR3 reads TGTGCCAGCAGCAACAGGACTCATAATTCACCCCTCCACTTT. This codes for CASSNRTHNSPLHF.

In this sample, this clonotype turned up a few times. The V and J genes are TRBV20-1 and TRBJ2-7; 9 nucleotides line up with TRBD1. The CDR3 runs to 16 residues. V gave up 6 bases and J gave up 4 bases; unmatched junction bases: 16. Germline CDR1 DFQATT, CDR2 SNEGSKA (reference sequence). The CDR3 DNA reads TGCAGTGCCATTCTACAGGGGGCGGCCCCTCCTTACGAGCAGTACTTC. Protein product: CSAILQGAAPPYEQYF.

This clonotype showed up just a few times. The rearrangement joins TRBV2 to TRBJ1-2; D gene unclear. The CDR3 contains 11 residues. V gave up 3 bases and J gave up 5 bases, with 4 bases separating them. Germline loops: CDR1 SNHLY, CDR2 FYNNEI. The CDR3 coding sequence is TGTGCCAGCAGTGAGAAGTATGGCTACACCTTC. Translated, it gives CASSEKYGYTF.

About this clonotype itself: One junction end disagrees with the germline gene, perhaps due to a read error. The chain has TRBV15 and TRBJ2-1; a weak D match, TRBD1 (5 bases). Per the germline V gene, CDR1 is LNHNV and CDR2 is YYDKDF (reference sequence). The CDR3 extends over 15 amino acids. Here the CDR3 DNA reads TGTGCCACCAGCAGCAGGGTCGGTCAGTACAGTGAGCAGTTCTTC. It yields the protein CATSSRVGQYSEQFF.

The chain combines TRBV12-3 or TRBV12-4 with TRBJ2-5; a possible D gene is TRBD1 (5 bases). Trimming took 5 bases from V and 7 from J, leaving 8 bases between them. The CDR3 covers 11 residues. The CDR3 coding sequence is TGTGCCAGCAGTCCCACAGGGACCCAGTACTTC. Its protein is CASSPTGTQYF.

This clonotype was found a few times. A junction end diverges from the germline sequence, so it may reflect a read error. J is TRBJ2-5 and V is TRBV29-1; maybe TRBD1 (6 bases). Germline assignment: CDR1 SQVTM and CDR2 ANQGSEA. CDR3 length: 11 amino acids. CDR3 DNA: TGCAGCGTTGAGGAGGCCCTAGACAGGAACTTC. This sequence encodes CSVEEALDRNF.

This clonotype showed up just a few times. The genes are TRBV19 and TRBJ1-5, with TRBD1 identical over 7 bases. Germline CDR1 is LNHDA and CDR2 is SQIVND (reference sequence). The trim removed 6 bases at V and 1 base at J, leaving 3 bases unmatched. CDR3 size: 14 residues. The CDR3 sequence is CASRRQGSNQPQHF. The CDR3, as DNA: TGTGCCAGTAGAAGACAGGGAAGCAATCAGCCCCAGCATTTT.

V usage is TRBV2 and J usage is TRBJ2-5, with a possible D match to TRBD2 (6 bases). Germline CDR1 is SNHLY and CDR2 is FYNNEI. V lost 7 bases and J 0 bases, leaving 15 bases between the germline ends. The CDR3 covers 15 residues. The CDR3 DNA sequence: TGTGCCAGCACCGTCCGCGGGACCAACCAAGAGACCCAGTACTTC. Translation: CASTVRGTNQETQYF.

The chain is built from TRBV2 and TRBJ2-1; D possibly corresponds to TRBD1 (5 bases). This CDR3 has 14 residues. V shed 4 bases and J shed 7 bases, with 14 bases lying between them. Germline CDR1 and CDR2: SNHLY and FYNNEI. CDR3 sequence: CASSGRPSGNEQFF. Written as DNA, the CDR3 is TGTGCCAGCAGTGGACGCCCCTCAGGGAATGAGCAGTTCTTC.

Only a few counts were recorded for this clonotype. The chain couples TRBV6-2 or TRBV6-3 to TRBJ1-5; perhaps TRBD1 as D (6 bases). Germline V lookup: CDR1 MNHEY, CDR2 SVGEGT. V lost 0 bases and J 3 bases, leaving 12 bases between the germline ends. The CDR3 is 16 residues long. DNA for the CDR3: TGTGCCAGCAGTTACTCGCCCAGGGGCTTCAATCAGCCCCAGCATTTT. Translated: CASSYSPRGFNQPQHF.

This clonotype was observed a few times. The rearrangement joins TRBV11-2 to TRBJ2-7, with D possibly TRBD1 on 6 matching bases. This CDR3 has 15 amino acids. Per the germline V gene, CDR1 is SGHAT and CDR2 is FQNNGV. V dropped 2 bases and J dropped 0 bases, with 11 bases sitting between them. CDR3 DNA: TGTGCCAGCAGCTTATCAGGGGCTAGCTCCTACGAGCAGTACTTC. Protein sequence: CASSLSGASSYEQYF.

The J gene is TRBJ2-7, the V gene TRBV7-3, with D possibly called TRBD1 or TRBD2 (6 bases each). Germline assignment: CDR1 SGHTA and CDR2 FQGTGA. The CDR3 spans 14 residues. The V and J ends lost 1 base and 6 bases respectively, with 13 bases between them. The CDR3 spells CASSLIGGPAEQYF. Written as DNA, the CDR3 is TGTGCCAGCAGCTTAATAGGGGGGCCGGCCGAGCAGTACTTC.

In nucleotides, the CDR3 is TGCAGTGCTAGAGCCCTAGTGGTGGGTGAGCAGTTCTTC. Translating gives CSARALVVGEQFF. The chain recombines TRBV20-1 with TRBJ2-1; the D is unclear. The CDR3 runs to 13 residues. Germline values: CDR1 DFQATT, CDR2 SNEGSKA (reference sequence). Trimming cost V 1 base and J 9 bases, with 13 bases left between them.

The rearrangement links TRBV2 to TRBJ2-5; D is possibly TRBD1 or TRBD2 (5 bases each). The V gene lost 4 bases and the J gene lost 7 bases, with 16 bases spanning the gap. CDR1 is SNHLY and CDR2 is FYNNEI in the germline V gene. There are 14 residues in the CDR3. CDR3 nucleotide sequence: TGTGCCAGCAGTGGAGTCAGAGATGGGGGGACCCAGTACTTC. Translating it yields CASSGVRDGGTQYF.